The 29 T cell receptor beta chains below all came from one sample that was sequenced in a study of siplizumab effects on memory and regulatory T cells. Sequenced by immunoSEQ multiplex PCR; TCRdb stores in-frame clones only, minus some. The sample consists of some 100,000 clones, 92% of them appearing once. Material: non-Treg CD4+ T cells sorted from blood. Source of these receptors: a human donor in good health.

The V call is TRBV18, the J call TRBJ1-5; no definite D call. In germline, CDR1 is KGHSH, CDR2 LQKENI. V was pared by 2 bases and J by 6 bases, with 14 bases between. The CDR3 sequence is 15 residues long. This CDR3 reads CASSPDFQRTQPQHF. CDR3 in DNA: TGTGCCAGCTCACCAGATTTTCAAAGAACTCAGCCCCAGCATTTT.

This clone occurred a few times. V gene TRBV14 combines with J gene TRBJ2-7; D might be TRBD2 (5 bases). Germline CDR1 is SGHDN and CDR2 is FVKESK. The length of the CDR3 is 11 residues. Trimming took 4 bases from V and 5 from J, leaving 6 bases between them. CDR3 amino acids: CASSLANEQYF. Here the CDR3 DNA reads TGTGCCAGCAGCCTAGCGAACGAGCAGTACTTC.

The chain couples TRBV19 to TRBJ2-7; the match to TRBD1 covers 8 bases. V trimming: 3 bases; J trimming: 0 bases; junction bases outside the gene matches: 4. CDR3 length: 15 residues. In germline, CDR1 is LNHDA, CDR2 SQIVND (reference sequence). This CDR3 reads CASSIRQGSSYEQYF. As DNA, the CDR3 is TGTGCCAGTAGTATCCGACAGGGGAGCTCCTACGAGCAGTACTTC.

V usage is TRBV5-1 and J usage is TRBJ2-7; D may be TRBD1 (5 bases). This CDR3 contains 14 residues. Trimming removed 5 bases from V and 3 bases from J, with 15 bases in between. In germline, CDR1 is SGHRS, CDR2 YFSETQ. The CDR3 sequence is CASRARETHYEQYF. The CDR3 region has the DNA TGCGCCAGCAGGGCCAGGGAAACTCACTACGAGCAGTACTTC.

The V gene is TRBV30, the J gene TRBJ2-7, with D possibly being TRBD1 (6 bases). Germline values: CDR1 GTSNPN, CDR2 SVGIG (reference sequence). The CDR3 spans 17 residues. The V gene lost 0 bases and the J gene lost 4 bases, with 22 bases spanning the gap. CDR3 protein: CAWSVQKGRGSLYEQYF. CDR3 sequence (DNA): TGTGCCTGGAGTGTACAAAAAGGCAGGGGTAGTCTTTACGAGCAGTACTTC.

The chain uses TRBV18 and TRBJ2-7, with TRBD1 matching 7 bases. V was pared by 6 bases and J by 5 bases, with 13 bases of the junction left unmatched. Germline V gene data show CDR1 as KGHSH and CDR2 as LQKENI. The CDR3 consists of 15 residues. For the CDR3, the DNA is TGTGCCAGCTCTCGTTCGCCGGGACAGTCCAACGAGCAGTACTTC. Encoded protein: CASSRSPGQSNEQYF.

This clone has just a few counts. CDR3 protein: CAWSVGRINQPQHF. Written as DNA, the CDR3 is TGTGCCTGGAGTGTTGGACGGATCAATCAGCCCCAGCATTTT. The genes are TRBV30 and TRBJ1-5; D unclear. V dropped 0 bases and J dropped 3 bases, with 9 bases sitting between them. The CDR3 has 14 amino acids. Germline-derived CDR1 and CDR2 are GTSNPN and SVGIG (reference sequence). Full variable domain (outside the CDR3, taken from reference TRBV30 and TRBJ1-5): SQTIHQWPATLVQPVGSPLSLECTVEGTSNPNLYWYRQAAGRGLQLLFYSVGIGQISSEVPQNLSASRPQDRQFILSSKKLLLSDSGFYLCAWSVGRINQPQHFGDGTRLSIL.

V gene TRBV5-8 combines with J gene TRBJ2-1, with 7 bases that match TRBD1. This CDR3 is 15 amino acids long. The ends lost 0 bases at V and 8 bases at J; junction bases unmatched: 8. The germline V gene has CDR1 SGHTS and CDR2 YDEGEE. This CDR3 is CASSLDTGVAYEQFF. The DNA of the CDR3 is TGTGCCAGCAGCTTGGATACAGGGGTTGCCTATGAGCAGTTCTTC.

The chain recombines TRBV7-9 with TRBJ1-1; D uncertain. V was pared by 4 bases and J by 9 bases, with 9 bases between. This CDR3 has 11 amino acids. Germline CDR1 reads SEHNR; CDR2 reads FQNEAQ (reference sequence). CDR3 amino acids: CASSYSRQAFF. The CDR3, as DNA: TGTGCCAGCAGCTACAGTCGACAAGCTTTCTTT.

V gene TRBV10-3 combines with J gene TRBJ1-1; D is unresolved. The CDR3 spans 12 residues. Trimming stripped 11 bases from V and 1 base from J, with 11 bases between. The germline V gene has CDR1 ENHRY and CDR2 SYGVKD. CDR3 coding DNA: TGTGCCTCCCAGGACGGGAACACTGAAGCTTTCTTT. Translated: CASQDGNTEAFF.

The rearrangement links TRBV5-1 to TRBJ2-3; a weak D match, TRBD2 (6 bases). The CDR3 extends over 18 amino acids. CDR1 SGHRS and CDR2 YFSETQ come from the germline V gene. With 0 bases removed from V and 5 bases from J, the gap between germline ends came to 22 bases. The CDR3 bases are TGCGCCAGCAGCTTGGATTGGCTAGCGTCGAGGGAGGTAGATACGCAGTATTTT. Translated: CASSLDWLASREVDTQYF.

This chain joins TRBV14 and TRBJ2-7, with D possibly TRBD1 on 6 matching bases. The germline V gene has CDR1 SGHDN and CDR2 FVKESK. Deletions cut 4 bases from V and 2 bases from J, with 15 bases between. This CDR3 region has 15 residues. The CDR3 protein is CASSRQTGLTYEQYF. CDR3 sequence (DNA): TGTGCCAGCAGCCGACAGACAGGTCTTACCTACGAGCAGTACTTC.

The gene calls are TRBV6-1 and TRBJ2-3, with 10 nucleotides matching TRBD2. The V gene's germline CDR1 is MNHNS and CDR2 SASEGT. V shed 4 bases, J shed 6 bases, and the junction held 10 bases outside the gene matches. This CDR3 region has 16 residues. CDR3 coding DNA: TGTGCCAGCAGTGCCACCCTAGCGGGAGACTGGGATACGCAGTATTTT. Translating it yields CASSATLAGDWDTQYF.

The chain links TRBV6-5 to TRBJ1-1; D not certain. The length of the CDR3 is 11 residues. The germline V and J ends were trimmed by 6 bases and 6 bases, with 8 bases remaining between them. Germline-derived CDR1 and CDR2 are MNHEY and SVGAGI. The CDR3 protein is CASRVGPEAFF. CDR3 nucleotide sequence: TGTGCCAGCAGAGTTGGTCCTGAAGCTTTCTTT.

The CDR3 reads CASSIGNPGSTNEQFF. CDR3 bases: TGTGCCAGTAGTATCGGAAACCCGGGATCTACCAATGAGCAGTTCTTC. This chain uses TRBV19 with TRBJ2-1, with D tentatively TRBD2 (5 bases). Deletions cut 3 bases from V and 6 bases from J, with 18 bases between. The CDR3 consists of 16 residues. Germline loops: CDR1 LNHDA, CDR2 SQIVND (reference sequence).

CDR3: CASSPFRGMNTEAFF. In DNA form, the CDR3 reads TGTGCCAGCTCACCGTTTCGGGGTATGAACACTGAAGCTTTCTTT. V gene TRBV18 combines with J gene TRBJ1-1; D is unresolved. The CDR3 extends over 15 amino acids. Germline values: CDR1 KGHSH, CDR2 LQKENI. V was shortened by 3 bases and J by 0 bases, with 11 bases between the two germline ends.

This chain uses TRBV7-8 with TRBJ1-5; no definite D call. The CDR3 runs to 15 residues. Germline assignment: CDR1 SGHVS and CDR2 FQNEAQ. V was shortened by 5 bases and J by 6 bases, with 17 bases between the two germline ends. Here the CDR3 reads CASSPARVASQPQHF. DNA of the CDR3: TGTGCCAGCAGCCCAGCAAGGGTAGCATCTCAGCCCCAGCATTTT.

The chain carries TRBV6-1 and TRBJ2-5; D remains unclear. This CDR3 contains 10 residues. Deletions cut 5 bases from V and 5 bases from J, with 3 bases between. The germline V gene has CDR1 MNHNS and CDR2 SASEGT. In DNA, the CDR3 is TGTGCCAGCAGTCGGGAGACCCAGTACTTC. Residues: CASSRETQYF.

As DNA, the CDR3 is TGTGCCAGCAGCGTGGGGACTAGCGTCTACGAGCAGTACTTC. It translates to CASSVGTSVYEQYF. The J gene is TRBJ2-7, the V gene TRBV9; 10 bases align to TRBD2. Trimming cost V 2 bases and J 3 bases; bases outside gene matches: 2. Germline-derived CDR1 and CDR2 are SGDLS and YYNGEE. The length of the CDR3 is 14 residues.

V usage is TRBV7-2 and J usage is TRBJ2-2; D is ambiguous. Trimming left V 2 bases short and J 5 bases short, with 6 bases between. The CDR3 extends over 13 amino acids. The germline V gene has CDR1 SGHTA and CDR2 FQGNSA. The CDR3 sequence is CASSLMGTGELFF. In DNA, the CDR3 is TGTGCCAGCAGCTTAATGGGGACCGGGGAGCTGTTTTTT.

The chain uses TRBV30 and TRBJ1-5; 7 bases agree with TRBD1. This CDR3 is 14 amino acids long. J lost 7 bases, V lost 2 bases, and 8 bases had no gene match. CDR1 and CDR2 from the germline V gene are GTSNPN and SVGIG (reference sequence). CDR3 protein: CAWSPTQGYQPQHF. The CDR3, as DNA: TGTGCCTGGAGTCCGACACAGGGGTACCAGCCCCAGCATTTT.

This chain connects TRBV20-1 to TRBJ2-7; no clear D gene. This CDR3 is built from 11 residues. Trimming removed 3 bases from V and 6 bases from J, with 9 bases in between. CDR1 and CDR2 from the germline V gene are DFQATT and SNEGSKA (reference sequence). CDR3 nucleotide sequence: TGCAGTGCTAGCCAGTCAATCGAGCAGTACTTC. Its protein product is CSASQSIEQYF.

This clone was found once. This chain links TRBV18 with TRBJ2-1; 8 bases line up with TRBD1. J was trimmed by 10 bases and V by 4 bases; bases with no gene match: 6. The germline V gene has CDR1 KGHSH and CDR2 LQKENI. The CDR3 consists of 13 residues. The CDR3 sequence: CASSLNDRGEQFF. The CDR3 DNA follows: TGTGCCAGCTCACTCAACGACAGGGGCGAGCAGTTCTTC.

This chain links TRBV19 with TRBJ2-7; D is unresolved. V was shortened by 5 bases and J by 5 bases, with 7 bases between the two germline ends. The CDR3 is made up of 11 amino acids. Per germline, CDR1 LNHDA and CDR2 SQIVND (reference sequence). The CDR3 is CASSPWDEQYF. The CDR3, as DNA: TGTGCCAGTAGTCCCTGGGACGAGCAGTACTTC.

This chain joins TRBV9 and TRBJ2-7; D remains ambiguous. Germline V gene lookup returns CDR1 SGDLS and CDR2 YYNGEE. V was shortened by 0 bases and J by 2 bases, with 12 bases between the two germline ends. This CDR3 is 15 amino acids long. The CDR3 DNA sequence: TGTGCCAGCAGCGTAGATGGACGCGCAGCCTACGAGCAGTACTTC. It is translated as CASSVDGRAAYEQYF.

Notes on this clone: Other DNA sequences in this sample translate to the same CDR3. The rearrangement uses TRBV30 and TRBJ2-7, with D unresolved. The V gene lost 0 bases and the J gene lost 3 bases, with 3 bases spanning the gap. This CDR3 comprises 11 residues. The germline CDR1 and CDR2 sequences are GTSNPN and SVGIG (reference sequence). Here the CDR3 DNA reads TGTGCCTGGAGTGTACTCTACGAGCAGTACTTC. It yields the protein CAWSVLYEQYF. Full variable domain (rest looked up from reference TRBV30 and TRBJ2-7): SQTIHQWPATLVQPVGSPLSLECTVEGTSNPNLYWYRQAAGRGLQLLFYSVGIGQISSEVPQNLSASRPQDRQFILSSKKLLLSDSGFYLCAWSVLYEQYFGPGTRLTVT.

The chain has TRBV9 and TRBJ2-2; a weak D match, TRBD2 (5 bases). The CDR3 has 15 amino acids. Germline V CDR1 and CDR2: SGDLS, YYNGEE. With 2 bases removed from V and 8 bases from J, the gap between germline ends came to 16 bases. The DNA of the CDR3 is TGTGCCAGCAGCGTCTCCCCAAGTAGCGATGGGGAGCTGTTTTTT. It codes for CASSVSPSSDGELFF.

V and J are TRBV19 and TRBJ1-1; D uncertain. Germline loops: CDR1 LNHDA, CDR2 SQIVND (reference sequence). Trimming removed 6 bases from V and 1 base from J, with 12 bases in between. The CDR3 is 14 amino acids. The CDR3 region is CASRELLRNTEAFF. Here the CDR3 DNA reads TGTGCCAGTAGGGAGTTATTAAGGAACACTGAAGCTTTCTTT.

CDR3 in DNA: TGTGCCAGCAGGGACCGGAACACTGAAGCTTTCTTT. Its protein is CASRDRNTEAFF. This rearrangement joins TRBV6-1 to TRBJ1-1, with no clear D. The ends were cut back, 6 bases at V and 1 base at J, with 6 bases in the middle. Germline V CDR1 and CDR2: MNHNS, SASEGT. The CDR3 runs to 12 residues.